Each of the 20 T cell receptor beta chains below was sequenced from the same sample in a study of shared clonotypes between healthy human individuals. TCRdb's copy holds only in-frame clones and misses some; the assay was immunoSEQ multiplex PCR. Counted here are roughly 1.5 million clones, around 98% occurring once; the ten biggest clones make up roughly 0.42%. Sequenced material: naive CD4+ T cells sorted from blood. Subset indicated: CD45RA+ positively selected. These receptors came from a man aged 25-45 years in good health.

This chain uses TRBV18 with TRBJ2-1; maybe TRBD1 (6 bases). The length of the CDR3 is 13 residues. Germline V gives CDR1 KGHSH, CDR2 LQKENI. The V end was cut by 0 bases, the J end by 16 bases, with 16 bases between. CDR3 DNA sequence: TGTGCCAGCTCACCACCGGAGCGACAGGAAGCCTTCTTC. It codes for CASSPPERQEAFF.

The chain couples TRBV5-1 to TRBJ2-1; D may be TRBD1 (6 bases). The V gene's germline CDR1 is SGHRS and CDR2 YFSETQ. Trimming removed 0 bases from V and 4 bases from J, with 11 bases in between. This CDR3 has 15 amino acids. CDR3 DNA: TGCGCCAGCAGCTTGGGACAGGTGGGTTACAATGAGCAGTTCTTC. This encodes CASSLGQVGYNEQFF.

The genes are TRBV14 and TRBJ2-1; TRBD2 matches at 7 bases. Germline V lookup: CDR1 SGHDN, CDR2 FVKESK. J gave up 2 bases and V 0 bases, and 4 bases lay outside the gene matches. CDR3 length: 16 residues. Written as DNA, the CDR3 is TGTGCCAGCAGCCAAGAAGGAGGGAGGGCCTACAATGAGCAGTTCTTC. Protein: CASSQEGGRAYNEQFF.

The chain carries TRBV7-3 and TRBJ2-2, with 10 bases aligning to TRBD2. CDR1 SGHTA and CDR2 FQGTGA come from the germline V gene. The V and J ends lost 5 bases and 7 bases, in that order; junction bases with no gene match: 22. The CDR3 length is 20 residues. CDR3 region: CASSTTGVDRSSGSDGELFF. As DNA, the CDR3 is TGTGCCAGCAGCACAACGGGGGTGGACAGGTCTAGCGGGAGTGACGGGGAGCTGTTTTTT.

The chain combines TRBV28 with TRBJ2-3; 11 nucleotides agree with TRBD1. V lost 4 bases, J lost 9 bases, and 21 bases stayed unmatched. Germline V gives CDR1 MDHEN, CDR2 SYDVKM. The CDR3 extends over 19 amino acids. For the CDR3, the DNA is TGTGCCAGCAGTTCATACACCTTAACCGGGACAGGGGGAAGGAGGACGCAGTATTTT. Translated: CASSSYTLTGTGGRRTQYF.

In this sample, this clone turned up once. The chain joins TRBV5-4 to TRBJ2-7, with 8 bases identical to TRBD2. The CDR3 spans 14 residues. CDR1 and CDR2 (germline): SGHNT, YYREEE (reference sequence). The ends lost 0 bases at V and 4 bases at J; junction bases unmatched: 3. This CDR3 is CASSLASGPYEQYF. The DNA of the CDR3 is TGTGCCAGCAGCTTGGCTAGCGGGCCGTACGAGCAGTACTTC.

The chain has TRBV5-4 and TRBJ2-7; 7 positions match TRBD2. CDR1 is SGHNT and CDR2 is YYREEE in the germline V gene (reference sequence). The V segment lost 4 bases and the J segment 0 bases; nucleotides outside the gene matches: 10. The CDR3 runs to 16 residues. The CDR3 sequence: CASSPTVSGLSYEQYF. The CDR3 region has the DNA TGTGCCAGCAGCCCAACGGTTAGCGGGCTCTCCTACGAGCAGTACTTC.

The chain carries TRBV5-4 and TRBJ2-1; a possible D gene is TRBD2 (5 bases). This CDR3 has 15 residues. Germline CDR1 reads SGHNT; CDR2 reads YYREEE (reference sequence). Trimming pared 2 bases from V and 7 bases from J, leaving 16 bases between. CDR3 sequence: CASSLRSGFANEQFF. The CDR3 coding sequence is TGTGCCAGCAGCTTAAGAAGCGGCTTTGCGAATGAGCAGTTCTTC. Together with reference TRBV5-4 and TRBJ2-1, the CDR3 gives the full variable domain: ETGVTQSPTHLIKTRGQQVTLRCSSQSGHNTVSWYQQALGQGPQFIFQYYREEENGRGNFPPRFSGLQFPNYSSELNVNALELDDSALYLCASSLRSGFANEQFFGPGTRLTVL.

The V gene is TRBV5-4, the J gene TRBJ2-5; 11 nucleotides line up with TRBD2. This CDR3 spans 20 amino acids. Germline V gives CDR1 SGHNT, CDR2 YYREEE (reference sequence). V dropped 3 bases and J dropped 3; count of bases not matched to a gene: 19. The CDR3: CASSSWGIPISGRAKETQYF. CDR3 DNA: TGTGCCAGCAGCTCCTGGGGGATACCGATTAGCGGGAGGGCCAAAGAGACCCAGTACTTC.

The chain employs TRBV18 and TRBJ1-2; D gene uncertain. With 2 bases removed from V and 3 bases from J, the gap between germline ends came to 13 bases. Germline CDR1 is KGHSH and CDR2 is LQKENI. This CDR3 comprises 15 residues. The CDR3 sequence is CASSPAGGLDYGYTF. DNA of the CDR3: TGTGCCAGCTCACCAGCAGGTGGGCTAGACTATGGCTACACCTTC.

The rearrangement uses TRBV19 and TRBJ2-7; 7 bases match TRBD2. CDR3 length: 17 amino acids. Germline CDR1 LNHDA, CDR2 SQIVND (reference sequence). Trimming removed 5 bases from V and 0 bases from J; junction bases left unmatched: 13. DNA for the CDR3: TGTGCCAGTAGTCGAACGGGACTACCCGGGAGCTCCTACGAGCAGTACTTC. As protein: CASSRTGLPGSSYEQYF.

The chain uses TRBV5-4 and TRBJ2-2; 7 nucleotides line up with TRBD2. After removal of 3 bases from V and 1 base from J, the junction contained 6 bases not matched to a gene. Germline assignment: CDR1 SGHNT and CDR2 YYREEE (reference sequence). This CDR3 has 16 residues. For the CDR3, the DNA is TGTGCCAGCAGCTCTTCGACTAGCAGGAACACCGGGGAGCTGTTTTTT. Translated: CASSSSTSRNTGELFF.

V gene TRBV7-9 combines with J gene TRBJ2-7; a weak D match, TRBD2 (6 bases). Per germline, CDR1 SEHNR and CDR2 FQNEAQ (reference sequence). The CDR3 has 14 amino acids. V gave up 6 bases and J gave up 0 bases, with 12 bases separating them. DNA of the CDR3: TGTGCCAGCAGTTCCGGGAGTCTCTCCTACGAGCAGTACTTC. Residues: CASSSGSLSYEQYF.

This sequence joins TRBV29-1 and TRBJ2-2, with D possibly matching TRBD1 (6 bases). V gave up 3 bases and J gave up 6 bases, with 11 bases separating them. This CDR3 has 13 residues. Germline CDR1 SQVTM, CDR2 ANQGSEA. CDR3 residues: CSVDVAGAGELFF. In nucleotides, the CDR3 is TGCAGCGTTGACGTCGCAGGGGCCGGGGAGCTGTTTTTT.

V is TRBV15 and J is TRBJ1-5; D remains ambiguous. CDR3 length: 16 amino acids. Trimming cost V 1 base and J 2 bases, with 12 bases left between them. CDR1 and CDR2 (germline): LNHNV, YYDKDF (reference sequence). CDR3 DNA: TGTGCCACCAGCAGAGTCGTTGGGGATGGCAATCAGCCCCAGCATTTT. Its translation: CATSRVVGDGNQPQHF.

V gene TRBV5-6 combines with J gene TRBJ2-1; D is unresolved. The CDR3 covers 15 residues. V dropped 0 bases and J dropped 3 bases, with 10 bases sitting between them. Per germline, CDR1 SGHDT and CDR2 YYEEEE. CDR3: CASSLDPADYNEQFF. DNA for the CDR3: TGTGCCAGCAGCTTGGACCCGGCGGACTACAATGAGCAGTTCTTC.

CDR3 residues: CASNIRGARSTEAFF. Here the CDR3 DNA reads TGTGCCAGCAACATCCGGGGGGCGAGAAGCACTGAAGCTTTCTTT. This chain links TRBV6-5 with TRBJ1-1, with D possibly TRBD1 on 6 matching bases. This CDR3 is built from 15 residues. Trimming pared 7 bases from V and 4 bases from J, leaving 19 bases between. Germline assignment: CDR1 MNHEY and CDR2 SVGAGI.

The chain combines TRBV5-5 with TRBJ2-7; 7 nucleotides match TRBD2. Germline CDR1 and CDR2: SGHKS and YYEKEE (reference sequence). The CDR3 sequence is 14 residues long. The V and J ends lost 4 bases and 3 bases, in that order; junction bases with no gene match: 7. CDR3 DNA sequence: TGTGCCAGCAGCATAGAACCGGGGGGCTACGAGCAGTACTTC. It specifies CASSIEPGGYEQYF.

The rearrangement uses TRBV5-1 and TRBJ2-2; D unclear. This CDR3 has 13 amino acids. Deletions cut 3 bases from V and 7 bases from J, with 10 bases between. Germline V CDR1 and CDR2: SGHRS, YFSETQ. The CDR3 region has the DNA TGCGCCAGCAGCTCACAGCTCCTCGGGGAGCTGTTTTTT. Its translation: CASSSQLLGELFF.

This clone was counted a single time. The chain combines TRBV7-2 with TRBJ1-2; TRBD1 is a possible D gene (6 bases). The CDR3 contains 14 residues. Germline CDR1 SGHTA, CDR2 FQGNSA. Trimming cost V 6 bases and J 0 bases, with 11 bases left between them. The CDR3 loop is CASSLAGANYGYTF. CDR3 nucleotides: TGTGCCAGCAGTCTCGCAGGGGCTAACTATGGCTACACCTTC. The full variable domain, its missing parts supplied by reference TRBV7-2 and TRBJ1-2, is GAGVSQSPSNKVTEKGKDVELRCDPISGHTALYWYRQSLGQGLEFLIYFQGNSAPDKSGLPSDRFSAERTGGSVSTLTIQRTQQEDSAVYLCASSLAGANYGYTFGSGTRLTVV.